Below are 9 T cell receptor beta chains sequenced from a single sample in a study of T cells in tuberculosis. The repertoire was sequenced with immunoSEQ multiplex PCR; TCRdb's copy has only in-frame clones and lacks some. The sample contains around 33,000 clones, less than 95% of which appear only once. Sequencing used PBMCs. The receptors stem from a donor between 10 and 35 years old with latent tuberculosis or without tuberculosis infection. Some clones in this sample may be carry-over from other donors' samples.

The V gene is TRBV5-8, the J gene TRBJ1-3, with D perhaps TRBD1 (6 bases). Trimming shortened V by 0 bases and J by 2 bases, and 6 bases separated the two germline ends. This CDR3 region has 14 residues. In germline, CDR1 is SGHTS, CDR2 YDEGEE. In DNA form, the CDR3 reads TGTGCCAGCAGCTTGGACAGGGCTGGAAACACCATATATTTT. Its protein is CASSLDRAGNTIYF.

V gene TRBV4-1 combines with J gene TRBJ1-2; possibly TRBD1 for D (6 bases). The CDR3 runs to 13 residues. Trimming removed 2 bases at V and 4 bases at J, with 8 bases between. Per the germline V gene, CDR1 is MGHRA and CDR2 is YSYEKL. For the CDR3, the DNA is TGCGCCAGCAGCCAAACAGGGCGCTATGGCTACACCTTC. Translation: CASSQTGRYGYTF.

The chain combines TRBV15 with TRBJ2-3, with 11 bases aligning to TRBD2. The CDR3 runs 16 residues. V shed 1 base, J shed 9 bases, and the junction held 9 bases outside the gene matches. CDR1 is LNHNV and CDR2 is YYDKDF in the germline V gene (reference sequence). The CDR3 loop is CATSRGGLAGGLTQYF. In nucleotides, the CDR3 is TGTGCCACCAGCAGAGGAGGTCTAGCGGGAGGTTTGACGCAGTATTTT.

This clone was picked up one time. The CDR3, as DNA: TGTGCCAGCAGCTTGAACAGGGGGCAAACTGAAGCTTTCTTT. Its translation is CASSLNRGQTEAFF. This chain links TRBV5-4 with TRBJ1-1; 9 bases fit TRBD1. Per germline, CDR1 SGHNT and CDR2 YYREEE (reference sequence). V lost 1 base, J lost 5 bases, and 3 bases stayed unmatched. The CDR3 consists of 14 residues. Drawing the rest from reference TRBV5-4 and TRBJ1-1, the complete variable domain is ETGVTQSPTHLIKTRGQQVTLRCSSQSGHNTVSWYQQALGQGPQFIFQYYREEENGRGNFPPRFSGLQFPNYSSELNVNALELDDSALYLCASSLNRGQTEAFFGQGTRLTVV.

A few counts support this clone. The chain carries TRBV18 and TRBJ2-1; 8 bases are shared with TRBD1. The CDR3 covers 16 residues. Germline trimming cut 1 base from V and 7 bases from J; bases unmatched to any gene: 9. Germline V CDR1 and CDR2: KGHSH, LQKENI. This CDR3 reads CASSPLRAGQDNEQFF. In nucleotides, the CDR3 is TGTGCCAGCTCACCACTTCGTGCGGGACAGGATAATGAGCAGTTCTTC.

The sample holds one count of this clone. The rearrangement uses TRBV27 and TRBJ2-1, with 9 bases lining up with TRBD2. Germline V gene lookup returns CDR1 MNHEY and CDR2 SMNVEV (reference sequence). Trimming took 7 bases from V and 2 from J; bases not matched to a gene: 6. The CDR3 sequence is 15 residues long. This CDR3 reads CASKRAGGPYNEQFF. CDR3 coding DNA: TGTGCCAGCAAACGCGCGGGGGGGCCCTACAATGAGCAGTTCTTC.

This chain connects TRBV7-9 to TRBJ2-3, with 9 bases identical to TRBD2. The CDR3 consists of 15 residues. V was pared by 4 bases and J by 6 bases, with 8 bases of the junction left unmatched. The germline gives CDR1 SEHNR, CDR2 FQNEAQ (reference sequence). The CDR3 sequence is CASSSVGLATDTQYF. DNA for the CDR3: TGTGCCAGCAGCTCCGTGGGACTAGCAACCGATACGCAGTATTTT.

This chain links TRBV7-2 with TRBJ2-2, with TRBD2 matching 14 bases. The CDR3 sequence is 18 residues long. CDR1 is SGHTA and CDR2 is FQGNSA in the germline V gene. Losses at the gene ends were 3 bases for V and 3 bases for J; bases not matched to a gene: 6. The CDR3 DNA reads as TGTGCCAGCAGCTTTCTTGGACTAGCGGGAGGACACACCGGGGAGCTGTTTTTT. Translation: CASSFLGLAGGHTGELFF.

Here the CDR3 DNA reads TGTGCCAGCAGCTCCGGTCCCGAAAAACTGTTTTTT. Its protein is CASSSGPEKLFF. The chain employs TRBV7-9 and TRBJ1-4; D ambiguous. CDR1 and CDR2 (germline): SEHNR, FQNEAQ (reference sequence). This CDR3 region has 12 residues. V shed 4 bases and J shed 8 bases, with 8 bases lying between them.